These 2 T cell receptor beta chains were all obtained from the same sample, sequenced in a study of post-analysis software for immune sequencing data. Study-wide results and limits: The five TRBV segments detected at higher frequency in patients than in controls included TRBV5-6, TRBV5-1 and TRBV20-1.

For these TCRs, the target antigens are not known. Tagging with unique molecular identifiers was a feature of the TCR beta cDNA libraries. A single record per CDR3 protein comes from TCRdb applying MiXCR to the PCR reads. Here the sample spans hundreds of thousands of distinct CDR3 sequences, roughly three fifths being singletons. Sequencing was carried out using blood. These receptors all stem from a girl aged 2 to 10 with multiple sclerosis.

Concerning this clonotype itself: The conserved final phenylalanine or tryptophan is absent from the CDR3, which likely points to a read error. V and J are TRBV29-1 and TRBJ2-3; D is perhaps TRBD1 (5 bases). Germline lookup yields CDR1 SQVTM and CDR2 ANQGSEA. CDR3 length: 12 amino acids. Between the trimmed V and J ends, which lost 4 bases and 6 bases, there was a span of 11 bases. CDR3 sequence reads: CSVAGLPDTQYC. CDR3 bases: TGCAGCGTTGCAGGGCTTCCGGATACGCAGTATTGT.

This clonotype was found a few times. The chain carries TRBV20-1 and TRBJ2-7; D uncertain. CDR1 is DFQATT and CDR2 is SNEGSKA in the germline V gene (reference sequence). V lost 3 bases, J lost 5 bases, and 8 bases lay in between. This CDR3 has 11 residues. Here the CDR3 DNA reads TGCAGTGCTAGCCTCTCTGACGAGCAGTACTTC. Protein sequence: CSASLSDEQYF.